These T cell receptor beta chains were read from a single sample in a study of T-cell memory formation after mild COVID-19. Using its own MiXCR run on the 5' RACE reads, TCRdb lists one record per CDR3 protein. In the table there are around 340,000 distinct CDR3 sequences, approximately 15% of which are singletons. The sequenced sample consisted of PBMCs or a T cell subset sorted from them (not recorded which). Receptors were obtained from a young man who had mild COVID-19 (a few samples of this study predate the infection). Cell type and time point are not known. CDR3s include the opening cysteine and the closing phenylalanine or tryptophan. Each record gives: clone size, V gene, D gene, J gene, CDR3 DNA, CDR3 protein. A D gene is named only where the DNA matches it firmly. Size is omitted from some rows. Given values are once, few, many or a class for expanded clones.

>.|TRBV30|TRBD1|TRBJ2-1
TGTGCCTGGAGTGTAGGGACAGGGGGGTACAATGAGCAGTTCTTC
CAWSVGTGGYNEQFF
>few|TRBV3-1|.|TRBJ1-2
TGTGCCAGCAGCCAAGATAATGTGGTTTCCTATGGCTACACCTTC
CASSQDNVVSYGYTF
>.|TRBV2|TRBD1|TRBJ1-2
TGTGCCAGCAGTGGGCGATTCATGGGACAGAACTATGGCTACACCTTC
CASSGRFMGQNYGYTF
>.|TRBV18|.|TRBJ1-4
TGTGCCAGCTCACCGGACCAGGGGTATGAAAAACTGTTTTTT
CASSPDQGYEKLFF
>.|TRBV5-1|.|TRBJ1-1
TGCGCCAGCAGCTTGGAGGGACCCCTCGGTTTCTTT
CASSLEGPLGFF
>.|TRBV10-2|TRBD1|TRBJ2-1
TGCGCCAGCAGGCCCGACAGGGCCCGGGAGCAGTTCTTC
CASRPDRAREQFF
>.|TRBV7-2|TRBD2|TRBJ2-7
TGTGCCAGCAGCTTCGGCGGGGGGGCACCCTACGAGCAGTACTTC
CASSFGGGAPYEQYF
>few|TRBV4-3|.|TRBJ1-2
TGCGCCAGCAGCCAAGATGGCACAGGGAACTATGGCTACACCTTC
CASSQDGTGNYGYTF
>.|TRBV10-3|.|TRBJ1-1
TGTGCCACCAGAAAGGGGGACACTGAAGCTTTCTTT
CATRKGDTEAFF
>few|TRBV2|.|TRBJ2-7
TGCGCCGGGGGGACAGAGGTCTACGAGCAGTACTTC
CAGGTEVYEQYF
>many|TRBV20-1|.|TRBJ2-7
TGCAGTGCTTCGGGACTTTCCTACGAGCAGTACTTC
CSASGLSYEQYF
>.|TRBV2|.|TRBJ2-5
TGTGCCAGCAGGAGGGATGAGACCCAGTACTTC
CASRRDETQYF
>once|TRBV2|.|TRBJ2-4
TGTGCCAGCAGTATGTCCGGGACTGGAAACATTCAGTACTTC
CASSMSGTGNIQYF
>many|TRBV6-6|.|TRBJ1-1
TGTGCCAGCAGTAGGGACATACTCTCCGAAGCTTTCTTT
CASSRDILSEAFF
>.|TRBV4-3|.|TRBJ2-1
TGCGCCAGCAGCCAAGATCCAGGGTTGATTTACAATGAGCAGTTCTTC
CASSQDPGLIYNEQFF
>.|TRBV5-1|.|TRBJ1-5
TGCGCCAGCAGCTTGGGCGGGGGAAAGAATCAGCCCCAGCATTTT
CASSLGGGKNQPQHF
>.|TRBV4-1|.|TRBJ2-3
TGCGCCAGCAGCCAAGTTGCAGGGCTTACTAGCACAGATACGCAGTATTTT
CASSQVAGLTSTDTQYF
>few|TRBV10-2|.|TRBJ2-5
TGCGCCAGCAGTGAGTTCTCCGGGGAGACCCAGTACTTC
CASSEFSGETQYF
>.|TRBV7-2|TRBD1|TRBJ1-1
TGTGCCAGCAGCCCAGGGGACAGGGGGACTGAAGCTTTCTTT
CASSPGDRGTEAFF
>few|TRBV7-2|TRBD1|TRBJ1-1
TGTGCCAGCAGCTTAACAGGGGAGCCCACTGAAGCTTTCTTT
CASSLTGEPTEAFF
>few|TRBV7-3|.|TRBJ2-2
TGTGCCAGCAGCCCTAGAAGGGTCGGGGAGCTGTTTTTT
CASSPRRVGELFF
>.|TRBV4-1|.|TRBJ1-2
TGCGCCAGCAAGGGGGGATACTATGGCTACACCTTC
CASKGGYYGYTF
>.|TRBV5-1|TRBD1|TRBJ1-1
TGCGCCAGCAGCCCGGACAGGCCGACCCAGAACACTGAAGCTTTCTTT
CASSPDRPTQNTEAFF
>.|TRBV4-3|TRBD2|TRBJ2-2
TGCGCCAGCAGCCAAGCTTTAAGGGCTAGCGGGGAGGCCGGGGAGCTGTTTTTT
CASSQALRASGEAGELFF
>few|TRBV6-5|.|TRBJ1-6
TGTGCCAGCAGTTACCAGGGTTTGTGGGCCCTCCACTTT
CASSYQGLWALHF
>few|TRBV4-1|.|TRBJ2-5
TGCGCCAGCAGCCAAGAGGTGAGGGAAAGAGAGACCCAGTACTTC
CASSQEVRERETQYF
>.|TRBV4-2|.|TRBJ2-7
TGTGCCAGCAGCCAAGAGGGCGCGGGGCCTTACGAGCAGTACTTC
CASSQEGAGPYEQYF
>.|TRBV20-1|.|TRBJ2-5
TGCAGTGCTCAGAGACAGGCCCAAGAGACCCAGTACTTC
CSAQRQAQETQYF
>few|TRBV18|.|TRBJ1-5
TGTGCCAGCTCTTACGGACAGAAAGGTCAGCCCCAGCATTTT
CASSYGQKGQPQHF
>.|TRBV29-1|.|TRBJ2-7
TGCAGCGTTGTTCTCGATTCGCGGGGCTACGAGCAGTACTTC
CSVVLDSRGYEQYF
>few|TRBV7-9|.|TRBJ1-2
TGTGCCAGCAGCTCAGGACAGCCCCGAAACCATGGCTACACCTTC
CASSSGQPRNHGYTF
>few|TRBV7-6|.|TRBJ2-7
TGTGCCAGCAGCTTAGCGCGAACACCCTACGAGCAGTACTTC
CASSLARTPYEQYF
>.|TRBV7-9|TRBD2|TRBJ2-1
TGTGCCAGCAGCACTAGCGGGGGACCCTACAATGAGCAGTTCTTC
CASSTSGGPYNEQFF
>many|TRBV27|.|TRBJ2-7
TGTGCCAGCCGAGAAGCGCAGCCACCCTACGAGCAGTACTTC
CASREAQPPYEQYF
>.|TRBV15|TRBD1|TRBJ1-2
TGTGCCACCAGCAGAGATCGGACAGGGGGATATGGCTACACCTTC
CATSRDRTGGYGYTF
>few|TRBV5-1|.|TRBJ2-1
TGCGCCAGCAGCTTGGGAGGGCTTAACTCCTACAATGAGCAGTTCTTC
CASSLGGLNSYNEQFF
>.|TRBV30|.|TRBJ1-6
TGTGCCTGGAGTAGGGGCAGTGGGTCACCCCTCCACTTT
CAWSRGSGSPLHF
>few|TRBV29-1|TRBD2|TRBJ2-5
TGCAGCGTTGGAGCGGGAGTCGGGGGAGAGACCCAGTACTTC
CSVGAGVGGETQYF
>few|TRBV7-6|TRBD2|TRBJ2-3
TGTGCCAGCAGCAAGGGACTAGCGGAGAGCACAGATACGCAGTATTTT
CASSKGLAESTDTQYF
>few|TRBV5-3|.|TRBJ1-1
TGTGCCAGAAGCAGGGGGGGTTGGCGCGAAGCTTTCTTT
CARSRGGWREAFF
>few|TRBV10-3|TRBD1|TRBJ2-2
TGTGCCATCAGCCTTACAGGGGACACCGGGGAGCTGTTTTTT
CAISLTGDTGELFF
>.|TRBV20-1|.|TRBJ1-5
TGCAGTGCTAGAGAGGGGGGGGTGTATAGCAATCAGCCCCAGCATTTT
CSAREGGVYSNQPQHF
>.|TRBV5-4|TRBD1|TRBJ2-2
TGTGCCAGCAGCCAGAGGGGACAGGGGTTTTACACCGGGGAGCTGTTTTTT
CASSQRGQGFYTGELFF
>.|TRBV18|.|TRBJ1-1
TGTGCCAGCTCCCCCGAGAGGAACACTGAAGCTTTCTTT
CASSPERNTEAFF
>few|TRBV4-3|.|TRBJ2-4
TGCGCCAGCAGCCAAGATGGCAGGGGTAAAAACATTCAGTACTTC
CASSQDGRGKNIQYF
>many|TRBV7-9|TRBD2|TRBJ2-2
TGTGCCAGCAGCTCCGGGACTAGCGGGGGGGTTAACACCGGGGAGCTGTTTTTT
CASSSGTSGGVNTGELFF
>.|TRBV7-2|.|TRBJ2-1
TGTGCCAGCAGCAACCTAGTTCTAAACTACAATGAGCAGTTCTTC
CASSNLVLNYNEQFF
>many|TRBV5-1|.|TRBJ2-5
TGCGCCAGCAGCTTGGTGGCTAGCGATGAAGAGACCCAGTACTTC
CASSLVASDEETQYF
>.|TRBV12-3/TRBV12-4|.|TRBJ1-2
TGTGCCAGCAGTATCTCGGGCGGCGTAAGCTATGGCTACACCTTC
CASSISGGVSYGYTF
>.|TRBV19|.|TRBJ2-1
TGTGCCAGTAGTAGGCAGGGAGCCTACAATGAGCAGTTCTTC
CASSRQGAYNEQFF
>.|TRBV6-2/TRBV6-3|TRBD1|TRBJ2-7
TGTGCCAGCATGCAGGGGGCGCTTCACGAGCAGTACTTC
CASMQGALHEQYF
>.|TRBV29-1|.|TRBJ1-5
TGCAGCGTGAAAGTAACGAACGGGCCCCAGCATTTT
CSVKVTNGPQHF